This T cell receptor beta chain was sequenced for a study of technical replicates of blood from several donors (dated by TCRdb to 2016 to 2017). The receptor library was made with the immunoSEQ multiplex PCR assay. The table comes from immuneACCESS by way of TCRdb, which keeps in-frame sequences with V and J called. Part of the clones is missing from these tables; in studies checked, under half for an unresolved V gene and the rest for unknown reasons. The sample yields 50,000 to 60,000 clones; about 95% were counted once. The ten largest make up under 3% of the sample. Here V drops 5 bases and J drops 4 bases, and the junction holds 14 bases not matched to any gene. The germline V gene (reference sequence) gives CDR1 as LNHNV and CDR2 as YYDKDF. The CDR3 runs 17 amino acids, cysteine and phenylalanine included. Only the CDR3 region is kept as DNA, spanning 51 bases read in frame from base 1. As regards this clone: It has no known antigen specificity. No much larger clone exists at a distance of one base, and base qualities are not known.

This receptor chain uses TRBV15 and TRBJ2-1, with 7 middle bases fitting TRBD2. The receptor comes from a human donor in good health. Some clones in this sample may be carry-over from other donors' samples. The sequenced sample consisted of PBMCs. Read as DNA, the sequence is TGTGCCACCAGCCCTCCGGGGGGTGAGCGGGATTACAATGAGCAGTTCTTC. This encodes CATSPPGGERDYNEQFF.